This T cell receptor beta chain derives from a study of cytomegalovirus exposure and HLA in healthy donors. This clone appeared once. Antigen specificity is unknown. Study-level points and caveats: Cytomegalovirus association was listed for around 180 TCR beta chains. Researchers reported in a later analysis that common viral pathogens appeared linked to several top clusters.

The PCR contained 60 Vbeta and 13 Jbeta primers. Libraries were prepared by immunoSEQ multiplex PCR; TCRdb keeps only in-frame clonotypes and omits some of them. The sample yields some 140,000 clones, more than 60% seen once. Germline V gene sequence: CDR1 MNHEY, CDR2 SVGAGI. This CDR3 is 14 amino acids long. The germline V and J ends were trimmed by 7 bases and 7 bases, with 19 bases remaining between them. Sequenced sample: PBMCs. The clonotype originates from a woman between 40 and 50 years old in good health and CMV-seronegative. The chain recombines TRBV6-5 with TRBJ2-5, with D perhaps matching TRBD2 (6 bases). The CDR3 protein is CASKIRDPGGTQYF. CDR3 nucleotides: TGTGCCAGCAAAATCCGGGACCCCGGGGGGACCCAGTACTTC.